The 9 T cell receptor beta chains in this list originate from one sample, sequenced in a study of technical replicates of blood from a handful of donors. The data were produced by immunoSEQ multiplex PCR, yet TCRdb's version contains in-frame clones alone and is incomplete. The sample lists approximately 76,000 clones, 97% occurring once. Material: T cells isolated from PBMCs. The origin of the receptors is a human donor in good health.

The V call is TRBV2, the J call TRBJ1-3; unclear D gene. V was cut by 5 bases and J by 0 bases, with 8 bases left in between. This CDR3 has 14 amino acids. CDR1 is SNHLY, CDR2 FYNNEI, per germline. The CDR3 sequence: CASSWSSSGNTIYF. The DNA for the CDR3 is TGTGCCAGCAGTTGGAGTTCCTCTGGAAACACCATATATTTT.

The chain combines TRBV19 with TRBJ2-1, with 9 bases aligning to TRBD1. This CDR3 has 19 residues. Germline V lookup: CDR1 LNHDA, CDR2 SQIVND (reference sequence). V was pared by 4 bases and J by 3 bases, with 16 bases of the junction left unmatched. The CDR3, as DNA: TGTGCCAGTAGTACCCCTGTTAAAGACACAGGGGGCAGCTACAATGAGCAGTTCTTC. Its protein product is CASSTPVKDTGGSYNEQFF.

The V gene is TRBV10-2, the J gene TRBJ2-1; 9 nucleotides match TRBD1. Per the germline V gene, CDR1 is WSHSY and CDR2 is SAAADI. CDR3 size: 14 residues. The J segment lost 8 bases and the V segment lost 9 bases, leaving 11 bases of the junction unmatched. CDR3 protein: CASLRDRVIDEQFF. Written as DNA, the CDR3 is TGCGCCAGTCTTCGGGACAGGGTGATCGATGAGCAGTTCTTC.

The V and J genes are TRBV27 and TRBJ1-5; D ambiguous. CDR3 size: 15 residues. Germline V lookup: CDR1 MNHEY, CDR2 SMNVEV (reference sequence). Trimming stripped 2 bases from V and 7 bases from J, with 15 bases between. The CDR3 sequence: CASSLEGAGRQPQHF. The CDR3 DNA follows: TGTGCCAGCAGTTTAGAGGGAGCTGGGCGACAGCCCCAGCATTTT.

V and J are TRBV2 and TRBJ1-3; 10 nucleotides match TRBD1. V shed 2 bases and J 0 bases; nucleotides not matched to a gene: 13. The CDR3 loop spans 20 amino acids. CDR1 is SNHLY, CDR2 FYNNEI, per germline. CDR3: CASSEKRTGGPSSSGNTIYF. The DNA for the CDR3 is TGTGCCAGCAGTGAAAAGCGGACAGGGGGTCCCTCTTCCTCTGGAAACACCATATATTTT. Variable domain in full (rest from reference TRBV2 and TRBJ1-3): EPEVTQTPSHQVTQMGQEVILRCVPISNHLYFYWYRQILGQKVEFLVSFYNNEISEKSEIFDDQFSVERPDGSNFTLKIRSTKLEDSAMYFCASSEKRTGGPSSSGNTIYFGEGSWLTVV.

The CDR3 region is CASNRQGAYEQYF. The CDR3 DNA is TGTGCCAGCAACAGACAGGGCGCCTACGAGCAGTACTTC. The J gene is TRBJ2-7, the V gene TRBV9; 7 bases agree with TRBD1. Germline V gene data show CDR1 as SGDLS and CDR2 as YYNGEE. The CDR3 runs to 13 residues. The trim removed 6 bases at V and 2 bases at J, leaving 5 bases unmatched.

The rearrangement links TRBV29-1 to TRBJ2-5, with TRBD2 identical over 10 bases. CDR3 length: 15 amino acids. Germline assignment: CDR1 SQVTM and CDR2 ANQGSEA. Trimming took 4 bases from V and 9 from J; bases not matched to a gene: 14. This CDR3 reads CSVGGSGRGRAAQYF. The CDR3 coding sequence is TGCAGCGTTGGAGGAAGCGGGAGGGGCAGGGCGGCCCAGTACTTC.

The rearrangement uses TRBV19 and TRBJ1-5; weak D call: TRBD1 (6 bases). Trimming pared 3 bases from V and 5 bases from J, leaving 11 bases between. The CDR3 covers 14 residues. Germline loops: CDR1 LNHDA, CDR2 SQIVND (reference sequence). The CDR3 nucleotides read TGTGCCAGTAGTATTCGGGGGGCTCATCAGCCCCAGCATTTT. Residues: CASSIRGAHQPQHF. Combining the CDR3 with reference TRBV19 and TRBJ1-5 gives the whole variable domain DGGITQSPKYLFRKEGQNVTLSCEQNLNHDAMYWYRQDPGQGLRLIYYSQIVNDFQKGDIAEGYSVSREKKESFPLTVTSAQKNPTAFYLCASSIRGAHQPQHFGDGTRLSIL.

This clone was picked up one time. The chain employs TRBV2 and TRBJ2-7, with a possible D match to TRBD1 (5 bases). Trimming took off 1 base at V and 6 bases at J, with 13 bases between the two ends. Germline loops: CDR1 SNHLY, CDR2 FYNNEI. There are 14 residues in the CDR3. The CDR3 sequence is CASSEGSGRVEQYF. DNA of the CDR3: TGTGCCAGCAGTGAAGGCAGTGGCAGGGTCGAGCAGTACTTC.